The present T cell receptor (beta chain) was sequenced within a study of blood T cell repertoires in COVID-19. Study overall: Samples came from the United States, Italy and Spain, spanning acute and convalescent COVID-19. Sources were T cells, B-cell-depleted T cells, or PBMCs; the material itself was cDNA or gDNA.

The trim removed 6 bases at V and 6 bases at J, leaving 9 bases unmatched. CDR3 length: 14 amino acids. Germline V gives CDR1 SGHTA, CDR2 FQGNSA. Study processing details: Reference gene primers were amplified, and this amplification served to estimate nucleated cell counts. The assay was immunoSEQ multiplex PCR, and TCRdb's table has in-frame clones only and misses some. V and J calls and clone size are given by that table; D and trimming were obtained from the DNA. The sample shows roughly 220,000 clones, 84% of them seen only once. The TCR sequence derives from a man under 40 with active or convalescent COVID-19. The source material was peripheral blood. The chain joins TRBV7-2 to TRBJ2-7; 9 bases map to TRBD2. CDR3 region: CASRKPGLALEQYF. CDR3 DNA: TGTGCCAGCAGAAAACCGGGACTAGCTCTCGAGCAGTACTTC.